This entry lists 22 T cell receptor beta chains sequenced from one sample in a study of neurological immune-mediated disorders (dated 2019 in TCRdb). The library was obtained by 5' RACE. The instrument given in TCRdb is Illumina HiSeq 2500. TCRdb passed the public sequencing reads through fastp at Q25 and MiXCR, retaining productive beta sequences. A single entry per CDR3 protein holds the most common genes and DNA from its merged rows. This sample holds tens of thousands of distinct CDR3 sequences; roughly 4.3% were observed only once. Of the sample, 2.9% is held by the ten largest clones. The material sequenced was PBMCs. These receptors originate from a man in his fifties or sixties with multiple sclerosis.

This clonotype has a count of ten or more. This chain links TRBV3-1 with TRBJ2-3; D perhaps matches TRBD2 (7 bases). This CDR3 contains 17 residues. With 1 base removed from V and 2 bases from J, the gap between germline ends came to 16 bases. CDR1 and CDR2 from the germline V gene are LGHDT and YNNKEL (reference sequence). The CDR3: CASSQAGSGGVTDTQYF. The CDR3 bases are TGTGCCAGCAGCCAAGCCGGGTCGGGGGGCGTCACAGATACGCAGTATTTT.

This clonotype has at least ten counts. The rearrangement links TRBV28 to TRBJ2-3, with 8 bases identical to TRBD2. The CDR3 runs to 16 residues. Germline loops: CDR1 MDHEN, CDR2 SYDVKM. The V segment lost 8 bases and the J segment 4 bases; nucleotides outside the gene matches: 14. The CDR3 DNA reads TGTGCCAGCTTCCGGTCGGGGGGGCCCAAAGCAGATACGCAGTATTTT. This sequence encodes CASFRSGGPKADTQYF.

This clonotype came up a few times. Given a much more abundant clone one base away, this may be a read error. The genes are TRBV27 and TRBJ2-1; D is perhaps TRBD1 (5 bases). This CDR3 contains 13 residues. Germline V gene data show CDR1 as MNHEY and CDR2 as SMNVEV (reference sequence). Trimming removed 5 bases at V and 8 bases at J, with 13 bases between. The CDR3 DNA sequence: TGTGCCAGCAGTCGAAAGGGGTGGGATGAGCAGTTCTTC. Its protein product is CASSRKGWDEQFF.

V is TRBV20-1 and J is TRBJ2-1, with 12 bases fitting TRBD2. Germline V gene sequence: CDR1 DFQATT, CDR2 SNEGSKA (reference sequence). The CDR3 runs to 18 residues. The J segment lost 1 base and the V segment lost 3 bases, leaving 10 bases of the junction unmatched. CDR3 DNA sequence: TGCAGTGCTAGTGACCGGACTAGCGGGAAGGGATCCTACAATGAGCAGTTCTTC. The encoded protein is CSASDRTSGKGSYNEQFF.

This clonotype was picked up a small number of times. V gene TRBV5-1 combines with J gene TRBJ2-7; 9 bases match TRBD2. V gave up 4 bases and J gave up 2 bases; unmatched junction bases: 10. Germline V gene lookup returns CDR1 SGHRS and CDR2 YFSETQ. The CDR3 is 16 residues long. The CDR3 nucleotides read TGCGCCAGCAGCCCCCCCGGACTAGCGAAAACCTACGAGCAGTACTTC. Translated: CASSPPGLAKTYEQYF.

This clonotype occurred many times. V usage is TRBV20-1 and J usage is TRBJ2-7; 11 bases fit TRBD2. The CDR3 length is 15 residues. The trim removed 2 bases at V and 3 bases at J, leaving 6 bases unmatched. Looked up from germline, CDR1 is DFQATT and CDR2 is SNEGSKA (reference sequence). Written as DNA, the CDR3 is TGCAGTGCTAGAAAAAGGGGACTAGCGGACTACGAGCAGTACTTC. Its translation: CSARKRGLADYEQYF.

Many counts were recorded for this clonotype. V usage is TRBV2 and J usage is TRBJ2-4; D possibly corresponds to TRBD1 (7 bases). Between the trimmed V and J ends, which lost 3 bases and 7 bases, there was a span of 10 bases. Germline V gene sequence: CDR1 SNHLY, CDR2 FYNNEI. The CDR3 extends over 13 amino acids. CDR3 amino acids: CASSDAGGNIQYF. The CDR3 nucleotides are TGTGCCAGCAGTGATGCAGGGGGGAACATTCAGTACTTC.

This clonotype was recorded at least ten times. J is TRBJ1-1 and V is TRBV6-5, with D unclear. Looked up from germline, CDR1 is MNHEY and CDR2 is SVGAGI. V was trimmed by 2 bases and J by 11 bases, leaving 9 bases between them. The CDR3 has 11 amino acids. The CDR3, as DNA: TGTGCCAGCAGTTACGGAACCGATGCTTTCTTT. As protein: CASSYGTDAFF.

Many counts were recorded for this clonotype. This chain connects TRBV6-6 to TRBJ1-1; unclear D gene. Germline V gene data show CDR1 as MNHNY and CDR2 as SVGAGI (reference sequence). Trimming took 6 bases from V and 11 from J, leaving 10 bases between them. This CDR3 contains 10 residues. CDR3 sequence: CASRALQAFF. The CDR3 coding sequence is TGTGCCAGCAGGGCCCTCCAGGCTTTCTTT.

The table lists this clonotype with many counts. This sequence joins TRBV5-1 and TRBJ2-7; 7 bases line up with TRBD1. Trimming cost V 1 base and J 3 bases; bases outside gene matches: 4. The CDR3 totals 14 residues. Per germline, CDR1 SGHRS and CDR2 YFSETQ. The CDR3 is CASSLSGQYYEQYF. CDR3 DNA sequence: TGCGCCAGCAGCTTGTCGGGACAGTACTACGAGCAGTACTTC.

This clonotype came up a few times. A read error may be the cause here, since a much bigger clone is one base away. The chain combines TRBV5-1 with TRBJ2-3; D is perhaps TRBD1 (5 bases). The germline gives CDR1 SGHRS, CDR2 YFSETQ. The CDR3 spans 14 residues. Deletions cut 0 bases from V and 8 bases from J, with 13 bases between. CDR3 sequence reads: CASSLDTGYPTQYF. CDR3 sequence (DNA): TGCGCCAGCAGCTTGGACACAGGTTATCCTACGCAGTATTTT.

This clonotype was detected ten times or more. The J gene is TRBJ2-1, the V gene TRBV5-5; TRBD1 aligns across 7 bases. The CDR3 covers 15 residues. V trimming: 0 bases; J trimming: 3 bases; junction bases outside the gene matches: 3. Germline V gene sequence: CDR1 SGHKS, CDR2 YYEKEE (reference sequence). CDR3: CASSLEQGNYNEQFF. CDR3 coding DNA: TGTGCCAGCAGCTTGGAACAGGGGAACTACAATGAGCAGTTCTTC.

This clonotype was found many times. The chain uses TRBV5-6 and TRBJ2-5, with D tentatively TRBD1 (6 bases). The germline gives CDR1 SGHDT, CDR2 YYEEEE. The CDR3 totals 17 residues. V lost 0 bases and J lost 2, with 17 bases in between. CDR3 sequence (DNA): TGTGCCAGCAGCTTGGACCCCCGGACAGATAGACAAGAGACCCAGTACTTC. This sequence encodes CASSLDPRTDRQETQYF.

At least ten counts were recorded for this clonotype. The chain couples TRBV20-1 to TRBJ1-2; perhaps TRBD1 as D (5 bases). The CDR3 consists of 15 residues. V shed 3 bases and J shed 6 bases, with 20 bases lying between them. Germline V CDR1 and CDR2: DFQATT, SNEGSKA (reference sequence). This CDR3 reads CSASSFARAVNGYTF. CDR3 bases: TGCAGTGCTAGCAGTTTCGCCAGGGCCGTCAATGGCTACACCTTC.

The table lists this clonotype with many counts. The chain recombines TRBV7-8 with TRBJ2-3; D perhaps matches TRBD2 (6 bases). This CDR3 is built from 17 residues. The V gene lost 0 bases and the J gene lost 2 bases, with 15 bases spanning the gap. Germline CDR1 is SGHVS and CDR2 is FQNEAQ. CDR3: CASSLARGGAHTDTQYF. As DNA, the CDR3 is TGTGCCAGCAGCTTAGCCCGTGGAGGGGCCCACACAGATACGCAGTATTTT.

This clonotype showed up just a few times. This sequence joins TRBV20-1 and TRBJ1-2; D unresolved. The V gene's germline CDR1 is DFQATT and CDR2 SNEGSKA (reference sequence). Trimming stripped 6 bases from V and 8 bases from J, with 16 bases between. The CDR3 length is 12 residues. The CDR3 DNA reads TGCAGTGCCAGGACCGAGATTAAGGGCTACACCTTC. This encodes CSARTEIKGYTF.

In its sample, this clonotype was seen many times. The chain couples TRBV20-1 to TRBJ2-7; 12 nucleotides line up with TRBD2. Germline CDR1 DFQATT, CDR2 SNEGSKA (reference sequence). This CDR3 is built from 17 residues. V lost 3 bases and J lost 0; bases outside the gene matches: 9. The CDR3 loop is CSARPSGGAWVSYEQYF. The CDR3 DNA follows: TGCAGTGCTAGGCCTAGCGGGGGGGCCTGGGTCTCCTACGAGCAGTACTTC.

This clonotype was counted many times. The chain employs TRBV20-1 and TRBJ2-1; the D gene could be TRBD1 or TRBD2 (6 bases each). The germline gives CDR1 DFQATT, CDR2 SNEGSKA (reference sequence). The CDR3 is 17 amino acids. Trimming removed 3 bases at V and 1 base at J, with 19 bases between. CDR3 DNA: TGCAGTGCTAGGGGGGGCACTACAGGGTTATCCTACAATGAGCAGTTCTTC. This codes for CSARGGTTGLSYNEQFF.

This clonotype has only a few counts. The V gene is TRBV9, the J gene TRBJ2-3; D is unresolved. Trimming removed 0 bases from V and 6 bases from J, with 17 bases in between. CDR1 is SGDLS, CDR2 YYNGEE, per germline. The CDR3 is 16 residues long. The CDR3 DNA reads as TGTGCCAGCAGCGTAGGGACCTCTACGGTTTTGGATACGCAGTATTTT. Protein sequence: CASSVGTSTVLDTQYF.

This clonotype was seen repeatedly, ten times or more. V gene TRBV5-1 combines with J gene TRBJ2-1; D is unclear. V gave up 5 bases and J gave up 8 bases, with 17 bases separating them. CDR3 length equals 14 residues. Looked up from germline, CDR1 is SGHRS and CDR2 is YFSETQ. The CDR3 sequence: CASRYGSQNYEQFF. In DNA form, the CDR3 reads TGCGCCAGCAGGTACGGGTCTCAAAATTATGAGCAGTTCTTC.

J is TRBJ2-5 and V is TRBV9; D unresolved. This CDR3 is 12 amino acids long. Deletions cut 3 bases from V and 5 bases from J, with 8 bases between. Per the germline V gene, CDR1 is SGDLS and CDR2 is YYNGEE. The CDR3: CASSGSSETQYF. DNA for the CDR3: TGTGCCAGCAGCGGGTCCTCGGAGACCCAGTACTTC.

This clonotype was seen repeatedly, ten times or more. CDR3 protein: CASSFKPDTQYF. The CDR3 bases are TGCGCCAGCAGCTTTAAGCCGGATACGCAGTATTTT. V usage is TRBV5-1 and J usage is TRBJ2-3; D unclear. The germline V and J ends were trimmed by 2 bases and 6 bases, with 7 bases remaining between them. The CDR3 totals 12 residues. From germline, CDR1 is SGHRS and CDR2 YFSETQ.